Below, 29 T cell receptor beta chains from the same sample are listed, as sequenced in a study of cytomegalovirus exposure and HLA in healthy donors. The PCR was carried out with 60 Vbeta primers and 13 Jbeta primers. Only in-frame clones appear in the TCRdb table, and some are missing; sequencing was by immunoSEQ multiplex PCR. There are 150,000 to 200,000 clones in the sample; about two thirds occur only once, and more than 2.5% lies in the top ten. Material: PBMCs. The receptors here all came from a woman in her twenties or thirties in good health and CMV-seronegative.

The rearrangement links TRBV7-5 to TRBJ2-7; whether TRBD2, the table's D call, matches the DNA was not checked. TRBV7-5 is shown as a pseudogene. The CDR3 runs to 15 residues. CDR3 residues: CVRRTSGDTPYEQYF. CDR3 nucleotide sequence: TGTGTCAGAAGGACTAGCGGGGATACCCCCTACGAGCAGTACTTC.

The table lists this clone with a few counts. CDR3 sequence: CASSPSYFNTDTQYF. The CDR3 DNA is TGTGCCAGCAGCCCTTCTTACTTCAACACAGATACGCAGTATTTT. This chain connects TRBV28 to TRBJ2-3, with D unclear. V was pared by 6 bases and J by 2 bases, with 15 bases between. From germline, CDR1 is MDHEN and CDR2 SYDVKM. The CDR3 loop spans 15 amino acids.

On this clone itself: The sample carries other DNA sequences with the same CDR3. The chain joins TRBV29-1 to TRBJ1-4; 9 positions agree with TRBD1. V was pared by 7 bases and J by 2 bases, with 2 bases of the junction left unmatched. The germline V gene has CDR1 SQVTM and CDR2 ANQGSEA. The CDR3 covers 13 residues. The CDR3: CSAGQGTNEKLFF. The CDR3, as DNA: TGCAGCGCCGGACAGGGGACTAATGAAAAACTGTTTTTT.

This sequence joins TRBV19 and TRBJ1-5; TRBD1 is a possible D gene (6 bases). Germline assignment: CDR1 LNHDA and CDR2 SQIVND (reference sequence). This CDR3 is built from 13 residues. The V end was cut by 6 bases, the J end by 3 bases, with 9 bases between. The CDR3 sequence: CASRQGINQPQHF. CDR3 bases: TGTGCCAGTAGGCAGGGGATCAATCAGCCCCAGCATTTT.

The V call is TRBV4-2, the J call TRBJ2-3, with 10 bases that match TRBD2. The CDR3 covers 16 residues. Germline trimming cut 0 bases from V and 6 bases from J; bases unmatched to any gene: 6. Germline V gene sequence: CDR1 LGHNA, CDR2 YNFKEQ. CDR3 DNA sequence: TGTGCCAGCAGCCAAGAGGGAGCGGGGGGGCCGGATACGCAGTATTTT. It encodes CASSQEGAGGPDTQYF.

The chain uses TRBV4-3 and TRBJ2-1, with 7 bases aligning to TRBD1. This CDR3 region has 15 residues. The germline gives CDR1 LGHNA, CDR2 YSLEER. Trimming at V came to 0 bases and at J to 4 bases, leaving 3 bases not matched to a gene. The CDR3, as DNA: TGCGCCAGCAGCCAAGATAGGGACAGTTACAATGAGCAGTTCTTC. Translated: CASSQDRDSYNEQFF.

The rearrangement uses TRBV6-6 and TRBJ2-7; the match to TRBD2 covers 10 bases. CDR3 length: 14 residues. CDR1 and CDR2 from the germline V gene are MNHNY and SVGAGI (reference sequence). The V gene end was trimmed by 7 bases and the J gene end by 2 bases; junction bases not matched to a gene: 5. CDR3 coding DNA: TGTGCCAGCAACCCCGGACTAGCGGCCTACGAGCAGTACTTC. Amino acid sequence: CASNPGLAAYEQYF.

This clone was recorded once. This chain joins TRBV19 and TRBJ1-5; 7 positions match TRBD1. Per the germline V gene, CDR1 is LNHDA and CDR2 is SQIVND (reference sequence). The length of the CDR3 is 15 residues. V shed 4 bases, J shed 4 bases, and the junction held 7 bases outside the gene matches. The CDR3 DNA follows: TGTGCCAGTAGTAAGACGGGGACAGCTAATCAGCCCCAGCATTTT. This translates into CASSKTGTANQPQHF.

This chain connects TRBV13 to TRBJ2-2; D perhaps matches TRBD1 (8 bases). In germline, CDR1 is PRHDT, CDR2 FYEKMQ (reference sequence). This CDR3 has 18 amino acids. V lost 5 bases and J 7 bases, leaving 26 bases between the germline ends. The CDR3 reads CASSLRTGRTGGIGELFF. The CDR3 DNA reads as TGTGCCAGCAGCCTTAGGACAGGGAGAACGGGAGGAATCGGGGAGCTGTTTTTT.

Concerning this clone itself: A junction end diverges from the germline sequence, so it may reflect a read error. The CDR3 nucleotides read TGTTCCAGCAGGTCTAGGCAGGGGATAGGCTACACCTTC. It is translated as CSSRSRQGIGYTF. The V gene is TRBV7-9, the J gene TRBJ1-2; D is possibly TRBD1 (6 bases). This CDR3 contains 13 residues. The germline gives CDR1 SEHNR, CDR2 FQNEAQ (reference sequence). The variable domain in full, with the rest retrieved from reference TRBV7-9 and TRBJ1-2, is DTGVSQNPRHKITKRGQNVTFRCDPISEHNRLYWYRQTLGQGPEFLTYFQNEAQLEKSRLLSDRFSAERPKGSFSTLEIQRTEQGDSAMYLCSSRSRQGIGYTFGSGTRLTVV.

The rearrangement joins TRBV12-5 to TRBJ2-7; TRBD2 matches 9 bases. The V gene's germline CDR1 is LGHNT and CDR2 FRNRAP. With V trimmed by 5 bases and J by 4 bases, 6 bases remained unmatched. CDR3 length equals 14 residues. The CDR3 reads CASGQGLALYEQYF. DNA for the CDR3: TGTGCTAGTGGTCAAGGACTAGCGCTGTACGAGCAGTACTTC.

V is TRBV5-1 and J is TRBJ2-5; D perhaps matches TRBD2 (6 bases). CDR1 SGHRS and CDR2 YFSETQ come from the germline V gene. The CDR3 has 18 residues. Trimming cost V 3 bases and J 7 bases, with 28 bases left between them. This chain's CDR3 is CASSSKWDSTPGTGTQYF. As DNA, the CDR3 is TGCGCCAGCAGCTCTAAATGGGACTCCACTCCCGGCACGGGGACCCAGTACTTC. Full variable domain (remainder filled in from reference TRBV5-1 and TRBJ2-5): KAGVTQTPRYLIKTRGQQVTLSCSPISGHRSVSWYQQTPGQGLQFLFEYFSETQRNKGNFPGRFSGRQFSNSRSEMNVSTLELGDSALYLCASSSKWDSTPGTGTQYFGPGTRLLVL.

The genes are TRBV7-9 and TRBJ1-4; 8 nucleotides match TRBD1. This CDR3 is 15 amino acids long. Germline V gives CDR1 SEHNR, CDR2 FQNEAQ (reference sequence). The trim removed 4 bases at V and 2 bases at J, leaving 3 bases unmatched. The CDR3 nucleotides are TGTGCCAGCAGCTCTCGGACAGGGACTAATGAAAAACTGTTTTTT. This gives the protein CASSSRTGTNEKLFF.

This clone came up a few times. The chain links TRBV5-4 to TRBJ2-2; D is perhaps TRBD1 (5 bases). With 0 bases removed from V and 6 bases from J, the gap between germline ends came to 15 bases. CDR1 is SGHNT, CDR2 YYREEE, per germline (reference sequence). CDR3 size: 16 residues. The CDR3 protein is CASSLVEPGYSGELFF. The DNA of the CDR3 is TGTGCCAGCAGCTTGGTGGAACCAGGGTATTCCGGGGAGCTGTTTTTT.

The chain combines TRBV20-1 with TRBJ2-7, with D perhaps matching TRBD2 (5 bases). The CDR3 is 11 amino acids. Between the trimmed V and J ends, which lost 1 base and 7 bases, there was a span of 8 bases. In germline, CDR1 is DFQATT, CDR2 SNEGSKA (reference sequence). CDR3 nucleotide sequence: TGCAGTGCTAGAGTTCGGAGGGAGCAGTACTTC. Translation: CSARVRREQYF.

This chain links TRBV27 with TRBJ2-7; 7 bases match TRBD1. This CDR3 region has 15 residues. Germline V gene sequence: CDR1 MNHEY, CDR2 SMNVEV (reference sequence). V shed 2 bases and J 3 bases; nucleotides not matched to a gene: 7. The DNA for the CDR3 is TGTGCCAGCAGTTTAATGGACAGGCCCGGCTACGAGCAGTACTTC. The encoded protein is CASSLMDRPGYEQYF.

The sample holds a few counts of this clone. The chain employs TRBV30 and TRBJ1-3; D gene uncertain. CDR1 and CDR2 (germline): GTSNPN, SVGIG (reference sequence). This CDR3 is 15 amino acids long. V was pared by 5 bases and J by 2 bases, with 16 bases between. The DNA of the CDR3 is TGTGCCTGGTCTTTGAGAGTATCGCCTGGAAACACCATATATTTT. Its translation: CAWSLRVSPGNTIYF. Full variable domain (missing parts from reference TRBV30 and TRBJ1-3): SQTIHQWPATLVQPVGSPLSLECTVEGTSNPNLYWYRQAAGRGLQLLFYSVGIGQISSEVPQNLSASRPQDRQFILSSKKLLLSDSGFYLCAWSLRVSPGNTIYFGEGSWLTVV.

Note on this clone: The junction departs from the called germline gene at one end, perhaps through a read error. The chain joins TRBV7-9 to TRBJ2-2; 7 positions agree with TRBD2. Germline V gene data show CDR1 as SEHNR and CDR2 as FQNEAQ (reference sequence). The CDR3 is 19 amino acids. Here the CDR3 DNA reads TGTTCCAGCAGGAAAATATGGGGACCGAGCGGGACGAACACCGGGGAGCTGTTTTTT. This gives the protein CSSRKIWGPSGTNTGELFF. The full variable domain, completed using reference TRBV7-9 and TRBJ2-2, is DTGVSQNPRHKITKRGQNVTFRCDPISEHNRLYWYRQTLGQGPEFLTYFQNEAQLEKSRLLSDRFSAERPKGSFSTLEIQRTEQGDSAMYLCSSRKIWGPSGTNTGELFFGEGSRLTVL.

This clone was detected a few times. This chain links TRBV7-9 with TRBJ2-7; the match to TRBD2 covers 7 bases. CDR3 size: 12 residues. Germline V lookup: CDR1 SEHNR, CDR2 FQNEAQ (reference sequence). J gave up 6 bases and V 4 bases, and 3 bases lay outside the gene matches. The chain's CDR3 is CASSSRGVEQYF. The CDR3 region has the DNA TGTGCCAGCAGCTCACGGGGGGTCGAGCAGTACTTC.

The chain employs TRBV5-6 and TRBJ2-3, with D possibly matching TRBD2 (5 bases). Germline V gene data show CDR1 as SGHDT and CDR2 as YYEEEE. The V gene lost 4 bases and the J gene lost 6 bases, with 9 bases spanning the gap. The CDR3 is made up of 12 amino acids. The CDR3 DNA reads TGTGCCAGCAGCCTCGGGGAGGATACGCAGTATTTT. Protein sequence: CASSLGEDTQYF. The full variable domain, its missing parts supplied by reference TRBV5-6 and TRBJ2-3, is DAGVTQSPTHLIKTRGQQVTLRCSPKSGHDTVSWYQQALGQGPQFIFQYYEEEERQRGNFPDRFSGHQFPNYSSELNVNALLLGDSALYLCASSLGEDTQYFGPGTRLTVL.

The rearrangement uses TRBV7-9 and TRBJ1-2; a possible D gene is TRBD1 (6 bases). Germline CDR1 is SEHNR and CDR2 is FQNEAQ (reference sequence). The length of the CDR3 is 14 residues. V lost 5 bases, J lost 4 bases, and 14 bases lay in between. CDR3 sequence (DNA): TGTGCCAGCAGCCTTGACAGGCCGATCTATGGCTACACCTTC. Translating it yields CASSLDRPIYGYTF. Using reference TRBV7-9 and TRBJ1-2 for the parts outside the CDR3, the full variable domain is DTGVSQNPRHKITKRGQNVTFRCDPISEHNRLYWYRQTLGQGPEFLTYFQNEAQLEKSRLLSDRFSAERPKGSFSTLEIQRTEQGDSAMYLCASSLDRPIYGYTFGSGTRLTVV.

The J gene is TRBJ2-7, the V gene TRBV6-5; 7 nucleotides align to TRBD1. V was clipped by 5 bases and J by 0 bases; unmatched bases: 4. Germline CDR1 MNHEY, CDR2 SVGAGI. This CDR3 region has 14 residues. CDR3 amino acids: CASSRQGYSYEQYF. The CDR3 bases are TGTGCCAGCAGTCGACAGGGCTACTCCTACGAGCAGTACTTC.

On this clone itself: Other DNA sequences of this sample code for an identical CDR3. The rearrangement uses TRBV4-1 and TRBJ2-7; D may be TRBD1 (5 bases). V dropped 0 bases and J dropped 0 bases, with 9 bases sitting between them. Germline CDR1 MGHRA, CDR2 YSYEKL. CDR3 size: 15 residues. The CDR3 loop is CASSQERQSSYEQYF. CDR3 sequence (DNA): TGCGCCAGCAGCCAAGAAAGACAGAGCTCCTACGAGCAGTACTTC.

The chain carries TRBV6-5 and TRBJ1-2; possibly TRBD1 for D (5 bases). From germline, CDR1 is MNHEY and CDR2 SVGAGI. This CDR3 has 13 residues. CDR3: CAVGGAYDYGYTF. DNA for the CDR3: TGTGCGGTCGGGGGTGCCTACGACTATGGCTACACCTTC.

This clone is a singleton in its sample. The chain has TRBV19 and TRBJ1-4; no definite D call. This CDR3 has 13 residues. The V gene's germline CDR1 is LNHDA and CDR2 SQIVND (reference sequence). Trimming stripped 1 base from V and 4 bases from J, with 4 bases between. The CDR3: CASSIGVNEKLFF. In DNA form, the CDR3 reads TGTGCCAGTAGTATAGGAGTTAATGAAAAACTGTTTTTT. Full variable domain (rest looked up from reference TRBV19 and TRBJ1-4): DGGITQSPKYLFRKEGQNVTLSCEQNLNHDAMYWYRQDPGQGLRLIYYSQIVNDFQKGDIAEGYSVSREKKESFPLTVTSAQKNPTAFYLCASSIGVNEKLFFGSGTQLSVL.

The chain employs TRBV27 and TRBJ2-3, with a tentative D call TRBD2 (6 bases). This CDR3 contains 13 residues. CDR1 is MNHEY, CDR2 SMNVEV, per germline (reference sequence). V shed 8 bases and J shed 1 base, with 10 bases lying between them. The CDR3 DNA follows: TGTGCCAGCTTTAGCGGAGGCACAGATACGCAGTATTTT. This sequence encodes CASFSGGTDTQYF.

CDR3 DNA: TGTGCCAGCAGCCAGGACAGGAGCTCCTACAATGAGCAGTTCTTC. It yields the protein CASSQDRSSYNEQFF. The chain links TRBV7-3 to TRBJ2-1, with TRBD1 matching 7 bases. Per the germline V gene, CDR1 is SGHTA and CDR2 is FQGTGA. This CDR3 contains 15 residues. The V gene end was trimmed by 5 bases and the J gene end by 0 bases; junction bases not matched to a gene: 4.

The CDR3 DNA reads as TGTGCCAGCTCTCGGACTAGCGGCCAAGAGGAGACCCAGTACTTC. Amino acids: CASSRTSGQEETQYF. V usage is TRBV18 and J usage is TRBJ2-5, with 10 bases aligning to TRBD2. CDR1 is KGHSH and CDR2 is LQKENI in the germline V gene. Germline trimming cut 6 bases from V and 5 bases from J; bases unmatched to any gene: 9. The CDR3 totals 15 residues.

The chain combines TRBV15 with TRBJ2-7; 10 nucleotides line up with TRBD1. This CDR3 comprises 14 residues. V gave up 5 bases and J gave up 6 bases; unmatched junction bases: 7. Germline CDR1 and CDR2: LNHNV and YYDKDF (reference sequence). CDR3 amino acids: CATSGRDRGGEQYF. The CDR3 DNA sequence: TGTGCCACCAGCGGACGGGACAGGGGAGGCGAGCAGTACTTC.